This TCR beta chain was documented in a study of cytomegalovirus exposure and HLA in healthy donors. At the level of the study: It was reported in a later analysis that the same platform had been used for the 120 validation repertoires as for the roughly 670 first-cohort repertoires.

From germline, CDR1 is SGHTA and CDR2 FQGNSA. With V trimmed by 5 bases and J by 6 bases, 7 bases remained unmatched. This CDR3 has 15 amino acids. TCRdb's table, derived via immunoSEQ multiplex PCR, lists solely in-frame clones and lacks some. The data hold more than 95,000 clones, with approximately 85% observed a single time. The chain has TRBV7-2 and TRBJ1-5, with 10 nucleotides matching TRBD1. The source is a man between 18 and 29 years old in good health and CMV-seronegative. The sample was PBMCs. The CDR3 coding sequence is TGTGCCAGCAGCCCCGGACAGGGGGAAAGTCAGCCCCAGCATTTT. This translates into CASSPGQGESQPQHF.